The next 3 T cell receptor beta chains were all read from a single sample in a study of blood T cell repertoires in COVID-19. Data came from immunoSEQ multiplex PCR; TCRdb stores just in-frame clones and leaves some out. The data hold 300,000 to 400,000 clones, with roughly 90% observed a single time. Sequencing was carried out using PBMCs or T cells enriched from blood (not recorded which). The source of these receptors is a woman aged 25 to 45 with acute COVID-19.

This clone was detected only once. The chain links TRBV2 to TRBJ2-2, with 9 nucleotides matching TRBD2. Trimming at V came to 3 bases and at J to 7 bases, leaving 6 bases not matched to a gene. Per germline, CDR1 SNHLY and CDR2 FYNNEI. The CDR3 totals 15 residues. In nucleotides, the CDR3 is TGTGCCAGCAGTGAGAGGCGGGGGGGCGGCGGGGAGCTGTTTTTT. Its translation is CASSERRGGGGELFF.

This rearrangement joins TRBV9 to TRBJ2-7; D perhaps matches TRBD2 (6 bases). CDR3 size: 14 residues. Trimming stripped 2 bases from V and 3 bases from J, with 12 bases between. The V gene's germline CDR1 is SGDLS and CDR2 YYNGEE. This CDR3 reads CASSVGGEDYEQYF. Here the CDR3 DNA reads TGTGCCAGCAGCGTCGGCGGGGAGGACTACGAGCAGTACTTC.

The V gene is TRBV3-1 (or the pseudogene TRBV3-2), the J gene TRBJ2-1; D unresolved. Germline V gene sequence: CDR1 LGHDT, CDR2 YNNKEL (reference sequence). The length of the CDR3 is 14 residues. The V and J ends lost 1 base and 5 bases respectively, with 9 bases between them. The CDR3 DNA reads as TGTGCCAGCAGCCAAGCTTACCGGGACAATGAGCAGTTCTTC. It encodes CASSQAYRDNEQFF.